These 2 T cell receptor beta chains originate from one sample sequenced in a study of T cell repertoires in cytomegalovirus infection. Each CDR3 protein is one row after TCRdb ran MiXCR on the reads. The sample has roughly 140,000 distinct CDR3 sequences; 20% to 25% are singletons. Sequences were obtained from PBMCs. The origin of the receptors is a human donor in good health (CMV status not recorded). Some clones in this sample may be carry-over from other donors' samples.

V is TRBV5-1 and J is TRBJ2-4; TRBD1 matches 10 bases. Germline CDR1 is SGHRS and CDR2 is YFSETQ. The CDR3 has 15 amino acids. V dropped 5 bases and J dropped 5; count of bases not matched to a gene: 7. The CDR3 DNA follows: TGCGCCAGCAGGTTCTTGGGGACAGGGGAAAACATTCAGTACTTC. As protein: CASRFLGTGENIQYF.

In its sample, this clonotype was seen a few times. The chain uses TRBV14 and TRBJ2-1; 11 bases fit TRBD2. The J segment lost 9 bases and the V segment lost 6 bases, leaving 7 bases of the junction unmatched. CDR3 size: 14 residues. The germline CDR1 and CDR2 sequences are SGHDN and FVKESK. The CDR3 spells CASRIAGGFGEQFF. The CDR3 DNA reads TGTGCCAGCAGAATAGCGGGAGGGTTCGGTGAGCAGTTCTTC.